This TCR beta chain was found in a study of shared clonotypes between healthy human individuals. It was into CD45RA+ naive and CD45RA-negative memory subsets that the CD4+ cells were split. This table comes from immunoSEQ multiplex PCR, and its TCRdb copy is limited to in-frame clones, with some not included. Of 170,000 or so clones listed, about 66% are singletons. This sequence was found in a man younger than 45 in good health. Sample: memory CD4+ T cells sorted from blood. Subset meaning: CD45RA-negative fraction.

The CDR3 reads CSGDAGGSYNEQFF. DNA for the CDR3: TGCAGCGGTGACGCGGGAGGATCCTACAATGAGCAGTTCTTC. The gene calls are TRBV29-1 and TRBJ2-1; 8 bases are shared with TRBD2. Germline V gene sequence: CDR1 SQVTM, CDR2 ANQGSEA. V was clipped by 7 bases and J by 1 base; unmatched bases: 6. This CDR3 contains 14 residues.